This TCR beta chain was captured by sequencing in a study of blood T cell repertoires in COVID-19. As for the study in general: PBMCs, B-cell-depleted T cells, or T cells were the source of the cDNA or gDNA that made up the material.

Clones were read by immunoSEQ multiplex PCR, and TCRdb kept only the in-frame ones, dropping some. The sample yields more than 35,000 clones, about 88% seen once. The CDR3 consists of 13 residues. Germline V gene sequence: CDR1 SGHTA, CDR2 FQGTGA. V was cut by 3 bases and J by 1 base, with 6 bases left in between. The TCR sequence derives from a human donor in a cohort sampled during active COVID-19. This chain links TRBV7-3 with TRBJ1-1; possible D gene TRBD1, 5 bases. Sequencing input: peripheral blood. CDR3 in DNA: TGTGCCAGCAGCTTTACAGGGAACACTGAAGCTTTCTTT. This gives the protein CASSFTGNTEAFF.